These T cell receptor beta chains were read from a single sample in a study of response to subunit inactivated influenza vaccine. TCRdb called the RT-PCR reads again in MiXCR, with one record for every CDR3 protein. The repertoire holds about 160,000 distinct CDR3 sequences, with approximately 11% as singletons. This specimen consisted of non-naive T cells sorted from PBMCs, obtained around seven weeks after vaccination. The source is a man aged 50 to 59 who received an inactivated influenza vaccine. The CDR3 runs from the conserved cysteine through the conserved F or W. The D gene is left open where the match is weak.

>.|TRBJ2-3|TRBV11-2
CASSPGTFRMGDTQYF
>.|TRBJ2-3|TRBV7-2
CASSLDRAEGTDTQYF
>.|TRBJ2-6|TRBV5-6
CASSSARAPGANVLTF
>.|TRBJ2-7|TRBV20-1
CSARDGGRSAYEQYF
>.|TRBJ1-3|TRBV11-2
CASSGLGTQNLSGNTIYF
>.|TRBJ1-4|TRBV5-1
CASSLGQQNEKLFF
>.|TRBJ2-3|TRBV20-1
CSARDGRRGTDTQYF
>TRBD1|TRBJ2-5|TRBV5-1
CASSHGQGGFQETQYF
>TRBD2|TRBJ2-1|TRBV7-8
CASSGASGAISYNEQFF
>TRBD2|TRBJ2-2|TRBV20-1
CSASGGASTGELFF
>TRBD1|TRBJ2-1|TRBV20-1
CSARDPSGQGAVYNEQFF
>TRBD2|TRBJ2-7|TRBV6-2/TRBV6-3
CASRKEAGEFSYEQYF
>.|TRBJ2-3|TRBV6-1
CASSRPLGGRTDTQYF
>TRBD1|TRBJ1-2|TRBV28
CASSPQGATNYGYTF
>.|TRBJ1-3|TRBV20-1
CSVSGVSGNTIYF
>.|TRBJ2-7|TRBV18
CASSPQERGEQYF
>TRBD1|TRBJ1-5|TRBV6-1
CASISGGYQPQHF
>.|TRBJ2-7|TRBV7-9
CASSETSVSYEQYF
>.|TRBJ1-5|TRBV12-3/TRBV12-4
CASSQRQEPDQPQHF
>.|TRBJ1-6|TRBV4-3
CASSQVNGSPLHF
>.|TRBJ1-1|TRBV10-3
CAISESKVTNTEAFF
>.|TRBJ1-4|TRBV5-1
CASSLEQTEKLFF
>.|TRBJ2-3|TRBV11-3
CASSLNNRGDTQYF
>.|TRBJ1-3|TRBV7-8
CASSFLRGNTIYF
>TRBD2|TRBJ2-7|TRBV4-1
CASSLLLAGGSTPYEQYF
>.|TRBJ2-3|TRBV20-1
CSAYPILPKSSLISTDTQYF
>.|TRBJ1-5|TRBV28
CASIAVNQPQHF
>TRBD2|TRBJ2-3|TRBV29-1
CSVVFGGRGTDTQYF
>TRBD2|TRBJ2-2|TRBV4-1
CASSQGIFRGGGTGELFF
>TRBD1|TRBJ2-1|TRBV19
CASSIVGQKQFF
>.|TRBJ2-3|TRBV20-1
CSAPGTPTTDTQYF
>TRBD1|TRBJ2-2|TRBV10-3
CAIRGQGAGELFF
>.|TRBJ2-7|TRBV20-1
CSARDPRRSEQYF
>TRBD1|TRBJ2-1|TRBV9
CASRAGQGSSYNEQFF
>.|TRBJ2-1|TRBV27
CASSRSIDEQFF
>.|TRBJ2-5|TRBV7-6
CASSLNREETQYF
>.|TRBJ1-1|TRBV7-9
CASRQGNPNTEAFF
>.|TRBJ2-7|TRBV20-1
CSARDLIQGTGAYEQYF
>.|TRBJ2-7|TRBV6-5
CASSRPRTYEQYF
>.|TRBJ2-3|TRBV20-1
CSARGDRPPPGDTQYF
>TRBD1|TRBJ2-3|TRBV20-1
CSARRTGGRTDTQYF
>TRBD2|TRBJ2-3|TRBV7-8
CASSTGERGTTYTQYF
>.|TRBJ2-1|TRBV6-2/TRBV6-3
CASRDSALSYNEQFF
>TRBD1|TRBJ2-7|TRBV7-2
CASSLDRGQTYEQYF
>.|TRBJ2-6|TRBV6-1
CASTRTRSGANVLTF